This passage covers 23 T cell receptor beta chains from one sample sequenced in a study of cytomegalovirus exposure and HLA in healthy donors. The PCR had 60 Vbeta and 13 Jbeta primers. Sequencing was performed with immunoSEQ multiplex PCR; in TCRdb, only in-frame clones are kept and a portion is missing. The sample shows 130,000 to 150,000 clones, around 78% of them seen only once. The specimen sequenced was PBMCs. The origin of the receptors is a woman younger than 35 in good health and CMV-seropositive.

This chain uses TRBV28 with TRBJ2-2, with 12 bases lining up with TRBD2. The CDR3 spans 18 residues. The trim removed 5 bases at V and 1 base at J, leaving 8 bases unmatched. CDR1 and CDR2 from the germline V gene are MDHEN and SYDVKM. This CDR3 reads CASSRGLAGGLNTGELFF. The CDR3 nucleotides are TGTGCCAGCAGTCGTGGGCTAGCGGGGGGGTTGAACACCGGGGAGCTGTTTTTT.

The chain uses TRBV27 and TRBJ1-2, with a tentative D call TRBD1 (6 bases). Deletions cut 2 bases from V and 4 bases from J, with 11 bases between. The CDR3 extends over 14 amino acids. From germline, CDR1 is MNHEY and CDR2 SMNVEV (reference sequence). In DNA form, the CDR3 reads TGTGCCAGCAGTTTAAACGGACAGAGCTATGGCTACACCTTC. It is translated as CASSLNGQSYGYTF.

The V and J genes are TRBV4-2 and TRBJ2-7; 11 bases agree with TRBD2. Germline values: CDR1 LGHNA, CDR2 YNFKEQ. The CDR3 is 17 residues long. Losses at the gene ends were 0 bases for V and 6 bases for J; bases not matched to a gene: 10. CDR3 in amino acids: CASSQDNVGLAATEQYF. CDR3 sequence (DNA): TGTGCCAGCAGCCAAGATAATGTGGGACTAGCGGCTACCGAGCAGTACTTC.

This clone appeared a few times. The J gene is TRBJ2-3, the V gene TRBV5-6; TRBD2 aligns across 7 bases. CDR1 is SGHDT and CDR2 is YYEEEE in the germline V gene. V gave up 4 bases and J gave up 0 bases; unmatched junction bases: 8. This CDR3 spans 16 amino acids. CDR3 DNA: TGTGCCAGCAGCGAGGTAGCGGGTGCTAGCACAGATACGCAGTATTTT. It yields the protein CASSEVAGASTDTQYF.

This clone was observed a handful of times. The V and J genes are TRBV7-9 and TRBJ2-1, with D hard to call. V was shortened by 2 bases and J by 8 bases, with 10 bases between the two germline ends. The CDR3 is 13 amino acids. Looked up from germline, CDR1 is SEHNR and CDR2 is FQNEAQ (reference sequence). This CDR3 is CASSLSLVDEQFF. The CDR3 DNA follows: TGTGCCAGCAGCTTATCATTAGTCGATGAGCAGTTCTTC.

The V gene is TRBV7-8, the J gene TRBJ2-6; TRBD2 might be the D (5 bases). V was cut by 6 bases and J by 13 bases, with 22 bases left in between. The CDR3 totals 15 residues. Germline-derived CDR1 and CDR2 are SGHVS and FQNEAQ. CDR3 residues: CASRPDFSPTQVLTF. The CDR3 bases are TGTGCCAGCAGGCCGGACTTTTCCCCAACTCAGGTCCTGACTTTC. The full variable domain, its missing parts supplied by reference TRBV7-8 and TRBJ2-6, is GAGVSQSPRYKVAKRGQDVALRCDPISGHVSLFWYQQALGQGPEFLTYFQNEAQLDKSGLPSDRFFAERPEGSVSTLKIQRTQQEDSAVYLCASRPDFSPTQVLTFGAGSRLTVL.

This chain connects TRBV14 to TRBJ1-4, with D perhaps TRBD1 (5 bases). The V gene lost 4 bases and the J gene lost 5 bases, with 17 bases spanning the gap. CDR3 length: 16 residues. Germline lookup yields CDR1 SGHDN and CDR2 FVKESK. DNA of the CDR3: TGTGCCAGCAGCCCCTGGATCGGGGGACGGAATGAAAAACTGTTTTTT. Protein: CASSPWIGGRNEKLFF.

The chain's CDR3 is CASSSQGGIYGYTF. CDR3 DNA: TGTGCCAGCAGTTCCCAGGGCGGAATCTATGGCTACACCTTC. The rearrangement joins TRBV27 to TRBJ1-2; possibly TRBD1 for D (5 bases). This CDR3 is 14 amino acids long. CDR1 is MNHEY and CDR2 is SMNVEV in the germline V gene (reference sequence). Deletions cut 4 bases from V and 4 bases from J, with 13 bases between.

The chain recombines TRBV18 with TRBJ1-5; a possible D gene is TRBD1 (5 bases). V lost 3 bases and J lost 5, with 11 bases in between. From germline, CDR1 is KGHSH and CDR2 LQKENI. The CDR3 has 14 amino acids. CDR3 protein: CASSPQIGDQPQHF. CDR3 sequence (DNA): TGTGCCAGCTCACCCCAAATAGGGGATCAGCCCCAGCATTTT.

This clone was counted between two and nine times. The chain recombines TRBV7-8 with TRBJ1-5; the D is unclear. Deletions cut 0 bases from V and 7 bases from J, with 13 bases between. CDR3 length: 15 amino acids. In germline, CDR1 is SGHVS, CDR2 FQNEAQ. CDR3 residues: CASSLAGSVRQPQHF. CDR3 DNA: TGTGCCAGCAGCTTAGCAGGGAGTGTCAGGCAGCCCCAGCATTTT.

The table lists this clone with a few counts. This sample also contains other DNA sequences that code for the same CDR3. The chain's CDR3 is CASSETGAGGYEQYF. The CDR3 DNA is TGTGCCAGCAGTGAGACAGGTGCAGGCGGGTACGAGCAGTACTTC. This chain uses TRBV2 with TRBJ2-7, with D maybe TRBD1 (6 bases). Trimming removed 3 bases from V and 4 bases from J, with 16 bases in between. The CDR3 consists of 15 residues. From germline, CDR1 is SNHLY and CDR2 FYNNEI.

The chain carries TRBV10-3 and TRBJ2-7, with 8 bases identical to TRBD2. J gave up 7 bases and V 4 bases, and 12 bases lay outside the gene matches. The germline V gene encodes CDR1 ENHRY and CDR2 SYGVKD. The CDR3 loop spans 15 amino acids. The CDR3 is CAISGSGGPSSEQYF. For the CDR3, the DNA is TGTGCCATCAGTGGGAGCGGGGGCCCCTCCTCAGAGCAGTACTTC.

The chain has TRBV10-1 and TRBJ2-5, with TRBD1 identical over 8 bases. With 8 bases clipped from V and 5 bases from J, the junction kept 7 bases outside the gene matches. Germline V CDR1 and CDR2: WNHNN, SYGVQD (reference sequence). The CDR3 is 13 amino acids. This chain's CDR3 is CASQKTGAETQYF. In DNA, the CDR3 is TGCGCCAGCCAAAAGACAGGGGCGGAGACCCAGTACTTC.

This chain joins TRBV11-1 and TRBJ1-4, with D tentatively TRBD1 (5 bases). Germline CDR1 and CDR2: SGHAT and FQDESV (reference sequence). The CDR3 consists of 15 residues. V was pared by 5 bases and J by 0 bases, with 10 bases between. The CDR3 region has the DNA TGTGCCAGCAGCGTATCAGGGTCAACTAATGAAAAACTGTTTTTT. Translated: CASSVSGSTNEKLFF.

This clone was seen only a few times. V is TRBV5-4 and J is TRBJ2-1; D gene unclear. Germline-derived CDR1 and CDR2 are SGHNT and YYREEE (reference sequence). The CDR3 is made up of 16 amino acids. Deletions cut 3 bases from V and 0 bases from J, with 13 bases between. The CDR3, as DNA: TGTGCCAGCAGCTATTTCACCCAAGCCTCCTACAATGAGCAGTTCTTC. Translated: CASSYFTQASYNEQFF.

V and J are TRBV12-5 and TRBJ1-1, with 10 bases that match TRBD1. The CDR3 spans 19 residues. After removal of 0 bases from V and 0 bases from J, the junction contained 10 bases not matched to a gene. Germline-derived CDR1 and CDR2 are LGHNT and FRNRAP. The CDR3 reads CASGLVLGDRGRLNTEAFF. CDR3 coding DNA: TGTGCTAGTGGTTTGGTACTGGGCGACAGGGGGCGGTTGAACACTGAAGCTTTCTTT.

The genes are TRBV5-1 and TRBJ2-2, with 10 bases aligning to TRBD2. CDR3 length: 19 residues. CDR1 is SGHRS, CDR2 YFSETQ, per germline. V was pared by 1 base and J by 2 bases, with 11 bases of the junction left unmatched. The chain's CDR3 is CASSLWPAGLAANTGELFF. The CDR3 bases are TGCGCCAGCAGCTTGTGGCCCGCAGGACTAGCGGCTAACACCGGGGAGCTGTTTTTT.

The chain links TRBV7-6 to TRBJ2-3; TRBD1 aligns across 8 bases. CDR1 is SGHVS and CDR2 is FNYEAQ in the germline V gene. The V gene end was trimmed by 1 base and the J gene end by 2 bases; junction bases not matched to a gene: 5. This CDR3 is 16 amino acids long. The CDR3 spells CASSLGTGSVTDTQYF. CDR3 nucleotides: TGTGCCAGCAGCTTAGGGACAGGGAGTGTCACAGATACGCAGTATTTT.

The V gene is TRBV18, the J gene TRBJ1-2; D call uncertain. Trimming stripped 2 bases from V and 4 bases from J, with 14 bases between. There are 15 residues in the CDR3. CDR1 is KGHSH, CDR2 LQKENI, per germline. The CDR3 loop reads CASSPRTFGLYGYTF. DNA for the CDR3: TGTGCCAGCTCACCAAGAACGTTCGGTCTCTATGGCTACACCTTC.

This chain connects TRBV5-1 to TRBJ2-7; 8 nucleotides align to TRBD2. CDR3 size: 12 residues. V lost 4 bases, J lost 3 bases, and 0 bases stayed unmatched. From germline, CDR1 is SGHRS and CDR2 YFSETQ. CDR3 in amino acids: CASSREGYEQYF. Here the CDR3 DNA reads TGCGCCAGCAGCCGGGAGGGCTACGAGCAGTACTTC.

This clone has a handful of counts. This chain joins TRBV4-3 and TRBJ2-3; a possible D gene is TRBD1 (6 bases). CDR3 length: 17 amino acids. Germline V gene data show CDR1 as LGHNA and CDR2 as YSLEER. The V end lost 0 bases, the J end lost 2 bases, and 15 bases lay between the germline ends. CDR3 protein: CASSQDQTGQLTDTQYF. The CDR3 DNA follows: TGCGCCAGCAGCCAAGATCAAACAGGGCAGCTCACAGATACGCAGTATTTT.

J is TRBJ1-6 and V is TRBV6-1, with D possibly being TRBD1 (6 bases). The germline V and J ends were trimmed by 10 bases and 5 bases, with 18 bases remaining between them. This CDR3 region has 15 residues. Germline V gene data show CDR1 as MNHNS and CDR2 as SASEGT. Written as DNA, the CDR3 is TGTGCCACCACCCCCGGACAGTCGCATAATTCACCCCTCCACTTT. Its protein product is CATTPGQSHNSPLHF.

The genes are TRBV13 and TRBJ1-1; 8 bases are shared with TRBD1. V was pared by 3 bases and J by 1 base, with 16 bases of the junction left unmatched. The CDR3 is made up of 19 amino acids. CDR1 PRHDT and CDR2 FYEKMQ come from the germline V gene (reference sequence). The CDR3 loop reads CASSFLQSGTGGGNTEAFF. CDR3 sequence (DNA): TGTGCCAGCAGCTTCCTCCAATCCGGGACAGGCGGAGGGAACACTGAAGCTTTCTTT. The full variable domain, its missing parts supplied by reference TRBV13 and TRBJ1-1, is AAGVIQSPRHLIKEKRETATLKCYPIPRHDTVYWYQQGPGQDPQFLISFYEKMQSDKGSIPDRFSAQQFSDYHSELNMSSLELGDSALYFCASSFLQSGTGGGNTEAFFGQGTRLTVV.